The entry that follows covers one T cell receptor beta chain sequence. TCRdb keeps only in-frame clones here, not all; method: immunoSEQ multiplex PCR. Here the sample spans approximately 270,000 clones, roughly 90% being singletons. The ends were cut back, 4 bases at V and 3 bases at J, with 14 bases in the middle. The CDR3 has 14 amino acids. Per the germline V gene, CDR1 is SGDLS and CDR2 is YYNGEE. This sample was taken from a study of blood T cell repertoires in COVID-19. The receptor comes from a young man with acute or convalescent COVID-19. The sequenced material came from peripheral blood. This chain uses TRBV9 with TRBJ2-7; a possible D gene is TRBD2 (6 bases). The CDR3 nucleotides are TGTGCCAGCAGCCCGGGTAGCGGAGGCTACGAGCAGTACTTC. Translation: CASSPGSGGYEQYF.